These 32 T cell receptor beta chains were all obtained from the same sample, sequenced in a study of T-cell reconstitution after alpha-beta-depleted transplantation in children. A library of TCRbeta sequences, prepared with unique molecular identifiers, was generated. TCRdb independently ran MiXCR on the PCR reads; one entry per CDR3 protein. The sample has 55,000 to 65,000 distinct CDR3 sequences, approximately 43% seen once. Material: PBMCs, mostly from graft donor cells, obtained 360 days after TCRalphabeta/CD19-depleted stem cell transplant. The receptors derive from a male patient between 5 and 17 years old who had a stem cell transplant for acute lymphoblastic leukemia, so the T cells may come from the graft donor.

This chain links TRBV7-8 with TRBJ2-1, with D possibly being TRBD2 (5 bases). Deletions cut 5 bases from V and 9 bases from J, with 20 bases between. This CDR3 is built from 15 residues. Per germline, CDR1 SGHVS and CDR2 FQNEAQ. CDR3 protein: CASSAPFVASGEQFF. The CDR3 DNA reads TGTGCCAGCAGCGCTCCCTTTGTAGCGTCCGGTGAGCAGTTCTTC.

This clonotype was counted a single time. V gene TRBV2 combines with J gene TRBJ2-1; 8 positions match TRBD1. Germline V gives CDR1 SNHLY, CDR2 FYNNEI. There are 15 residues in the CDR3. Trimming removed 3 bases from V and 4 bases from J; junction bases left unmatched: 5. The CDR3, as DNA: TGTGCCAGCAGTGATAGGCAGGGGGCGTACAATGAGCAGTTCTTC. This codes for CASSDRQGAYNEQFF.

The chain carries TRBV11-2 and TRBJ2-5, with 7 bases fitting TRBD1. Germline CDR1 reads SGHAT; CDR2 reads FQNNGV. This CDR3 region has 11 residues. With 11 bases clipped from V and 6 bases from J, the junction kept 6 bases outside the gene matches. DNA for the CDR3: TGTGCCGGGGGACAGTGGAAGACCCAGTACTTC. This codes for CAGGQWKTQYF.

This clonotype came up a few times. This chain links TRBV5-1 with TRBJ1-6; a possible D gene is TRBD1 (6 bases). Deletions cut 3 bases from V and 4 bases from J, with 8 bases between. Germline-derived CDR1 and CDR2 are SGHRS and YFSETQ. CDR3 length equals 14 residues. CDR3 sequence: CASSSGQYNSPLHF. The DNA for the CDR3 is TGCGCCAGCAGCTCCGGACAGTATAATTCACCCCTCCACTTT.

This chain joins TRBV4-2 and TRBJ2-2; D perhaps matches TRBD2 (6 bases). Germline loops: CDR1 LGHNA, CDR2 YNFKEQ. The CDR3 is made up of 15 amino acids. The ends were cut back, 3 bases at V and 2 bases at J, with 10 bases in the middle. CDR3 region: CASSHPGLNTGELFF. The CDR3 DNA is TGTGCCAGCAGCCATCCGGGACTCAACACCGGGGAGCTGTTTTTT.

This clonotype was counted a few times. The chain is built from TRBV5-1 and TRBJ1-1; TRBD1 aligns across 7 bases. Germline CDR1 SGHRS, CDR2 YFSETQ. V shed 5 bases and J 1 base; nucleotides not matched to a gene: 2. The CDR3 loop spans 13 amino acids. CDR3 in amino acids: CASRGQTNTEAFF. The CDR3 DNA follows: TGCGCCAGCAGGGGACAGACGAACACTGAAGCTTTCTTT.

The chain uses TRBV5-1 and TRBJ2-2; 9 bases match TRBD1. CDR1 is SGHRS, CDR2 YFSETQ, per germline. This CDR3 is built from 18 residues. V lost 4 bases and J lost 2; bases outside the gene matches: 12. The CDR3 reads CASSVDRGTYINTGELFF. The CDR3 DNA sequence: TGCGCCAGCAGCGTGGACAGGGGCACTTACATTAACACCGGGGAGCTGTTTTTT.

V usage is TRBV24-1 and J usage is TRBJ2-3; D uncertain. CDR1 KGHDR and CDR2 SFDVKD come from the germline V gene. Trimming removed 3 bases from V and 1 base from J, with 7 bases in between. CDR3 length: 14 residues. The DNA for the CDR3 is TGTGCCACCAGTGATCCTCGTGGCACAGATACGCAGTATTTT. It encodes CATSDPRGTDTQYF.

This sequence joins TRBV20-1 and TRBJ2-7; weak D call: TRBD1 (8 bases). The germline V gene has CDR1 DFQATT and CDR2 SNEGSKA (reference sequence). Trimming took off 5 bases at V and 3 bases at J, with 17 bases between the two ends. This CDR3 has 14 amino acids. CDR3: CSAHITGGVYEQYF. As DNA, the CDR3 is TGCAGTGCTCATATCACAGGGGGGGTCTACGAGCAGTACTTC.

The chain uses TRBV3-1 and TRBJ2-7; the D gene is possibly TRBD2 (6 bases). The germline gives CDR1 LGHDT, CDR2 YNNKEL (reference sequence). This CDR3 contains 14 residues. Trimming removed 4 bases at V and 3 bases at J, with 13 bases between. Here the CDR3 DNA reads TGTGCCAGCAGCCCCCTCGGACTATTCTACGAGCAGTACTTC. As protein: CASSPLGLFYEQYF.

The genes are TRBV12-3 or TRBV12-4 and TRBJ1-2; tentatively, D is TRBD1 (5 bases). V lost 3 bases and J lost 8, with 13 bases in between. The CDR3 contains 13 residues. CDR3: CASSLWQGGGYTF. The CDR3 DNA sequence: TGTGCCAGCAGTTTGTGGCAGGGCGGCGGCTACACCTTC.

The V and J genes are TRBV25-1 and TRBJ2-5; 7 bases fit TRBD2. CDR1 is MGHDK, CDR2 SYGVNS, per germline. This CDR3 contains 15 residues. V shed 3 bases, J shed 4 bases, and the junction held 8 bases outside the gene matches. CDR3: CASSDVGSGAETQYF. CDR3 in DNA: TGTGCCAGCAGTGATGTGGGGAGCGGGGCAGAGACCCAGTACTTC.

This chain uses TRBV29-1 with TRBJ2-3; 12 bases fit TRBD1. Germline V CDR1 and CDR2: SQVTM, ANQGSEA. V gave up 0 bases and J gave up 4 bases; unmatched junction bases: 2. The CDR3 has 15 amino acids. The CDR3 region has the DNA TGCAGCGTTGAAGAAGGGACAGGGGGCCCAGATACGCAGTATTTT. Translated: CSVEEGTGGPDTQYF.

This clonotype has ten or more counts. The chain carries TRBV12-3 or TRBV12-4 and TRBJ2-3, with 11 bases lining up with TRBD2. The CDR3 has 16 amino acids. The trim removed 5 bases at V and 4 bases at J, leaving 8 bases unmatched. This CDR3 reads CASSTQRLAGPDTQYF. CDR3 nucleotide sequence: TGTGCCAGCAGTACCCAAAGACTAGCGGGGCCAGATACGCAGTATTTT.

V is TRBV12-3 or TRBV12-4 and J is TRBJ2-1, with 7 bases lining up with TRBD1. J gave up 7 bases and V 6 bases, and 3 bases lay outside the gene matches. The CDR3 length is 12 residues. This chain's CDR3 is CASSPDRNEQFF. Written as DNA, the CDR3 is TGTGCCAGCAGCCCGGACAGGAATGAGCAGTTCTTC.

This chain uses TRBV5-1 with TRBJ2-7; 9 bases align to TRBD1. Losses at the gene ends were 0 bases for V and 6 bases for J; bases not matched to a gene: 4. The germline gives CDR1 SGHRS, CDR2 YFSETQ. This CDR3 has 14 residues. This chain's CDR3 is CASSLVQGAVEQYF. In DNA, the CDR3 is TGCGCCAGCAGCTTGGTACAGGGGGCGGTCGAGCAGTACTTC.

V gene TRBV7-2 combines with J gene TRBJ2-2, with D unresolved. Germline V gene data show CDR1 as SGHTA and CDR2 as FQGNSA. V lost 5 bases and J lost 5, with 6 bases in between. This CDR3 comprises 12 residues. The CDR3 DNA reads TGTGCCAGCAGCCCACGGACCGGGGAGCTGTTTTTT. Translation gives CASSPRTGELFF.

This clonotype was counted a few times. The CDR3 sequence is CSAGGQESYEQYF. In DNA form, the CDR3 reads TGCAGCGCGGGGGGACAGGAATCCTACGAGCAGTACTTC. This chain links TRBV29-1 with TRBJ2-7, with D possibly TRBD1 on 8 matching bases. V was shortened by 7 bases and J by 1 base, with 14 bases between the two germline ends. The CDR3 sequence is 13 residues long. CDR1 SQVTM and CDR2 ANQGSEA come from the germline V gene.

This chain connects TRBV3-1 to TRBJ1-5, with a possible D match to TRBD1 (6 bases). Germline CDR1 is LGHDT and CDR2 is YNNKEL (reference sequence). Trimming shortened V by 1 base and J by 3 bases, and 13 bases separated the two germline ends. CDR3 size: 16 residues. DNA of the CDR3: TGTGCCAGCAGCCAAGTAGGGGACATTTTCAATCAGCCCCAGCATTTT. Encoded protein: CASSQVGDIFNQPQHF. Full variable domain (missing parts from reference TRBV3-1 and TRBJ1-5): DTAVSQTPKYLVTQMGNDKSIKCEQNLGHDTMYWYKQDSKKFLKIMFSYNNKELIINETVPNRFSPKSPDKAHLNLHINSLELGDSAVYFCASSQVGDIFNQPQHFGDGTRLSIL.

As for this clonotype: Because it lacks the conserved phenylalanine or tryptophan at the end, this CDR3 is likely a read error. This chain connects TRBV28 to TRBJ2-3; D is perhaps TRBD1 (5 bases). The CDR3 is made up of 12 amino acids. CDR1 is MDHEN and CDR2 is SYDVKM in the germline V gene. Trimming removed 6 bases at V and 7 bases at J, with 11 bases between. CDR3 coding DNA: TGTGCCAGCAGCCGACAGCTCTATACGCAGTATCTT. Its protein product is CASSRQLYTQYL.

The V call is TRBV10-3, the J call TRBJ2-7; 9 bases are a match to TRBD1. With V trimmed by 4 bases and J by 5 bases, 6 bases remained unmatched. The CDR3 runs 14 residues. Germline CDR1 and CDR2: ENHRY and SYGVKD. CDR3: CAISGRQGGNEQYF. CDR3 nucleotides: TGTGCCATCAGTGGGAGACAGGGGGGCAACGAGCAGTACTTC.

The chain recombines TRBV24-1 with TRBJ2-1, with 8 bases matching TRBD2. The CDR3 is made up of 13 amino acids. CDR1 is KGHDR, CDR2 SFDVKD, per germline. The V and J ends lost 3 bases and 9 bases, in that order; junction bases with no gene match: 3. As DNA, the CDR3 is TGTGCCACCAGTGATCTGACTAGCGTTGAGCAGTTCTTC. As protein: CATSDLTSVEQFF.

The table lists this clonotype with a count of one. The V call is TRBV7-3, the J call TRBJ2-3; D gene ambiguous. The germline V gene has CDR1 SGHTA and CDR2 FQGTGA. The CDR3 consists of 12 residues. Between the trimmed V and J ends, which lost 1 base and 6 bases, there was a span of 5 bases. The CDR3: CASSLNGDTQYF. The CDR3 bases are TGTGCCAGCAGCTTAAACGGGGATACGCAGTATTTT.

The rearrangement joins TRBV3-1 to TRBJ2-7; a weak D match, TRBD2 (5 bases). Between the trimmed V and J ends, which lost 0 bases and 4 bases, there was a span of 16 bases. The CDR3 extends over 16 amino acids. Germline CDR1 LGHDT, CDR2 YNNKEL (reference sequence). The CDR3 DNA follows: TGTGCCAGCAGCCAAGAAGGCACCGGGGAACCTTACGAGCAGTACTTC. Translation: CASSQEGTGEPYEQYF.

This clonotype was counted only a few times. This rearrangement joins TRBV9 to TRBJ1-5; D is possibly TRBD1 (6 bases). Germline CDR1 SGDLS, CDR2 YYNGEE. This CDR3 is built from 16 residues. V shed 8 bases and J shed 0 bases, with 18 bases lying between them. CDR3 nucleotide sequence: TGTGCCAGACTGGGGGGGCCTCCTTATAGCAATCAGCCCCAGCATTTT. It specifies CARLGGPPYSNQPQHF.

The chain carries TRBV28 and TRBJ2-3, with D maybe TRBD2 (7 bases). With 8 bases removed from V and 14 bases from J, the gap between germline ends came to 17 bases. Germline CDR1 reads MDHEN; CDR2 reads SYDVKM. This CDR3 is 11 amino acids long. In DNA, the CDR3 is TGTGCCAGCTCCCGGGGGGCCCGGCGGTATTTT. Its translation is CASSRGARRYF.

The chain is built from TRBV12-3 or TRBV12-4 and TRBJ2-5, with no clear D. The CDR3 runs 12 residues. V gave up 8 bases and J gave up 4 bases, with 11 bases separating them. The CDR3 here is CASSTPGETQYF. In DNA form, the CDR3 reads TGTGCCAGCTCAACGCCGGGAGAGACCCAGTACTTC.

V gene TRBV6-2 or TRBV6-3 combines with J gene TRBJ2-1; TRBD1 matches 9 bases. This CDR3 region has 16 residues. V lost 2 bases to trimming and J lost 5 bases; unmatched junction nucleotides: 7. The germline V gene has CDR1 MNHEY and CDR2 SVGEGT. As DNA, the CDR3 is TGTGCCAGCAGTTACCCAGGGACAGGGAGGGACAATGAGCAGTTCTTC. Its protein is CASSYPGTGRDNEQFF.

This clonotype has only a few counts. The chain recombines TRBV7-4 with TRBJ2-7; the D gene could be TRBD1 or TRBD2 (6 bases each). Trimming stripped 1 base from V and 6 bases from J, with 25 bases between. Per germline, CDR1 SGHVT and CDR2 SQSDAQ. The CDR3 is 18 residues long. CDR3 nucleotide sequence: TGTGCCAGCAGCTTAGAGGGGGGCGCTGGAAGTTTCTACCCCGAGCAGTACTTC. This encodes CASSLEGGAGSFYPEQYF.

This clonotype was picked up one time. This chain uses TRBV6-4 with TRBJ2-7; D is possibly TRBD2 (6 bases). CDR1 is MRHNA, CDR2 SNTAGT, per germline. The CDR3 covers 12 residues. Trimming stripped 2 bases from V and 7 bases from J, with 9 bases between. CDR3 nucleotides: TGTGCCAGCAGTGACCTGGCGGGAGAGCAGTACTTC. It is translated as CASSDLAGEQYF.

This rearrangement joins TRBV29-1 to TRBJ2-1; D is unresolved. The V end lost 3 bases, the J end lost 10 bases, and 19 bases lay between the germline ends. This CDR3 has 14 residues. Germline CDR1 SQVTM, CDR2 ANQGSEA. Here the CDR3 DNA reads TGCAGCGTTGATTTGGAGAATGGGCGGCGGGAGCAGTTCTTC. This encodes CSVDLENGRREQFF.

The CDR3 region is CASLRLWGRDEPQHF. CDR3 bases: TGTGCCAGCTTACGTTTATGGGGCAGGGATGAGCCCCAGCATTTT. V is TRBV28 and J is TRBJ1-5; TRBD1 might be the D (5 bases). V was clipped by 8 bases and J by 8 bases, with 22 bases between them. Germline V lookup: CDR1 MDHEN, CDR2 SYDVKM. The CDR3 consists of 15 residues.